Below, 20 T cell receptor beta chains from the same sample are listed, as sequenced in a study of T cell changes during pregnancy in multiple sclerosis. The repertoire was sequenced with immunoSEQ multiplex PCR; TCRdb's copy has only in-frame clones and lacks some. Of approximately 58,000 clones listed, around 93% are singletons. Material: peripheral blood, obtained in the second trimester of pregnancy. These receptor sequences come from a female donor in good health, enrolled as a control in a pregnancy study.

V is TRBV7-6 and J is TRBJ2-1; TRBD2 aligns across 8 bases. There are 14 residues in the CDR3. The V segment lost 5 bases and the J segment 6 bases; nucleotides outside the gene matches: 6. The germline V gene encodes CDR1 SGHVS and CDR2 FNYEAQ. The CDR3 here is CASSPGTRGNEQFF. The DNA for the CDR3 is TGTGCCAGCAGCCCCGGGACTAGAGGCAATGAGCAGTTCTTC.

This CDR3 reads CASTTPGNTEAFF. The CDR3 DNA reads TGTGCCAGTACCACCCCCGGGAACACTGAAGCTTTCTTT. V gene TRBV19 combines with J gene TRBJ1-1; D is ambiguous. V was cut by 7 bases and J by 1 base, with 10 bases left in between. CDR3 length: 13 amino acids. Germline assignment: CDR1 LNHDA and CDR2 SQIVND (reference sequence).

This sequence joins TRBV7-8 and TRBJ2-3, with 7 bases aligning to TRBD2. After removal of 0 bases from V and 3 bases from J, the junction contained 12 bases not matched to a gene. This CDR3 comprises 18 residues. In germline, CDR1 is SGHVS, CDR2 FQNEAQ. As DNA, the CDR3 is TGTGCCAGCAGCTTAGCACTGGCGGGAGTGAAGGCGACAGATACGCAGTATTTT. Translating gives CASSLALAGVKATDTQYF.

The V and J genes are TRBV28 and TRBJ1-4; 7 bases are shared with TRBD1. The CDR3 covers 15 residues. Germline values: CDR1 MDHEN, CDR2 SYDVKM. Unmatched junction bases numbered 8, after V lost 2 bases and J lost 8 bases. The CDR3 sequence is CASSLPQGPSEKLFF. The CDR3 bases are TGTGCCAGCAGTTTACCACAGGGGCCCAGCGAAAAACTGTTTTTT.

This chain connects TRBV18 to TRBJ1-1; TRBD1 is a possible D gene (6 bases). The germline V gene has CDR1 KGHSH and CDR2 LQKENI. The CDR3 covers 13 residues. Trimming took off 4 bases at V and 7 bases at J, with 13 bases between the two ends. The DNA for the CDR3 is TGTGCCAGCTCACTCGGGGGGGCGAGTGAAGCTTTCTTT. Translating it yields CASSLGGASEAFF.

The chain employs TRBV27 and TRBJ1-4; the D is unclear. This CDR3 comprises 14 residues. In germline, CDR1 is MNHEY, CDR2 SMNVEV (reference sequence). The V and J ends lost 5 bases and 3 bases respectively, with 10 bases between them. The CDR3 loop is CASSPRTPNEKLFF. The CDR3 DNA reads TGTGCCAGCAGTCCGCGGACTCCTAATGAAAAACTGTTTTTT.

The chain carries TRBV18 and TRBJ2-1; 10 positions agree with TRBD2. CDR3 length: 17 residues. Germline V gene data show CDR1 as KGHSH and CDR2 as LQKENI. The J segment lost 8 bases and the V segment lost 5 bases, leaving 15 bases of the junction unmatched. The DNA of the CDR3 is TGTGCCAGCTCATTGACCTCGGGACTAGCGTCGGGGGATGAGCAGTTCTTC. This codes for CASSLTSGLASGDEQFF.

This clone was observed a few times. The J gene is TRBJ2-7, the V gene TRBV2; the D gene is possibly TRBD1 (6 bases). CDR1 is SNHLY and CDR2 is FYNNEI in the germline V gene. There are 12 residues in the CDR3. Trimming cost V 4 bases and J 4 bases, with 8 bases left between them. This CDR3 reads CASSATGYEQYF. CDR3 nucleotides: TGTGCCAGCAGTGCCACAGGGTACGAGCAGTACTTC.

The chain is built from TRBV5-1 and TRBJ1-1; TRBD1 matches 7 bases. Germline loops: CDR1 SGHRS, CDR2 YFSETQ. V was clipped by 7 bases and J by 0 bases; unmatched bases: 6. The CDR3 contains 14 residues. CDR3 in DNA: TGCGCCAGCCGGGGACAGCTCATGAACACTGAAGCTTTCTTT. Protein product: CASRGQLMNTEAFF.

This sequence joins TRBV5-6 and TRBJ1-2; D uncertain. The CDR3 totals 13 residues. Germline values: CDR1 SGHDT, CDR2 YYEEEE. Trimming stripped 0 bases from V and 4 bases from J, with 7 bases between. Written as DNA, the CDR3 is TGTGCCAGCAGCTTGGCCGTCCGCTATGGCTACACCTTC. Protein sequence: CASSLAVRYGYTF.

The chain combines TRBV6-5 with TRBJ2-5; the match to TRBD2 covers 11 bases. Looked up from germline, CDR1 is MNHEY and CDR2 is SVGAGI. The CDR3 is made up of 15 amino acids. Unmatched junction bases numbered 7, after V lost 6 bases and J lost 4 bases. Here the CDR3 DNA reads TGTGCCAGCAGAGATAGCGGGAGGGCCGGAGAGACCCAGTACTTC. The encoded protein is CASRDSGRAGETQYF.

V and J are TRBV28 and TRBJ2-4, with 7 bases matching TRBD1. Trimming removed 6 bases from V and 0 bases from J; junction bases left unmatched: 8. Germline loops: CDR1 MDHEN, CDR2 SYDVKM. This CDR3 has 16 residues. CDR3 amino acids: CASRATGAGAKNIQYF. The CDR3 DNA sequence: TGTGCCAGCAGGGCAACAGGGGCCGGAGCCAAAAACATTCAGTACTTC.

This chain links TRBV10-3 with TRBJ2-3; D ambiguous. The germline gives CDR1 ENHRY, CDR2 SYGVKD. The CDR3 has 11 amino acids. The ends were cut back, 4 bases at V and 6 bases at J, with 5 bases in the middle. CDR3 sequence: CAISGRDTQYF. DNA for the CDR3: TGTGCCATCAGTGGGCGGGATACGCAGTATTTT.

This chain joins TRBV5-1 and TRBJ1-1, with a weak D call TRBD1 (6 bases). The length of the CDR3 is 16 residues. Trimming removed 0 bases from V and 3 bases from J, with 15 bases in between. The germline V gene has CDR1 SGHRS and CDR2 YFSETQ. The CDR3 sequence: CASSLAGVQGYTEAFF. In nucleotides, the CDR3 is TGCGCCAGCAGCTTGGCCGGCGTTCAGGGGTACACTGAAGCTTTCTTT.

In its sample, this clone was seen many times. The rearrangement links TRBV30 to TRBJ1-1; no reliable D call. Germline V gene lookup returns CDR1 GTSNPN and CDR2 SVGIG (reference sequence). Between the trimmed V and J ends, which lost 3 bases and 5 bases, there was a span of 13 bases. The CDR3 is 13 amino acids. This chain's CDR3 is CAWRPDEGTEAFF. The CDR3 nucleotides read TGTGCCTGGAGGCCAGATGAGGGAACTGAAGCTTTCTTT.

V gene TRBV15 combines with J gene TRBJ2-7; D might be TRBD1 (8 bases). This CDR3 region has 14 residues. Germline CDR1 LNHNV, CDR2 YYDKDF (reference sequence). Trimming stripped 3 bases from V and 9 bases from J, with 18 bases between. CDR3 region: CATSSQLTGEGQYF. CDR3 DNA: TGTGCCACCAGCAGCCAGCTGACAGGGGAGGGGCAGTACTTC.

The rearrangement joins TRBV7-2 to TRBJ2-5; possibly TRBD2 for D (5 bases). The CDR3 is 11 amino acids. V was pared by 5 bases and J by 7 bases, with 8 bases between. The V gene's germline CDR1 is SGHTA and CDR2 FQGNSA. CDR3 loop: CASSRDWTQYF. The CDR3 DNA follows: TGTGCCAGCAGCCGGGATTGGACCCAGTACTTC.

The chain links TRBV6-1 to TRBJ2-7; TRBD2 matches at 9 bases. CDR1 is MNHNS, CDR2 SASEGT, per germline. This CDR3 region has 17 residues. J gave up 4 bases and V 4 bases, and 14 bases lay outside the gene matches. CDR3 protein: CASSGKGGLARVYEQYF. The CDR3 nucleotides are TGTGCCAGCAGTGGGAAAGGGGGACTAGCTCGGGTATACGAGCAGTACTTC.

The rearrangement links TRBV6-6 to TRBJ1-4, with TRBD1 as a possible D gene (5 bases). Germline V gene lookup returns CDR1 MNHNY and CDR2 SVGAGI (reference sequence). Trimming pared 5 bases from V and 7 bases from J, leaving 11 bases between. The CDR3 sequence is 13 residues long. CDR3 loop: CASSPGGFEKLFF. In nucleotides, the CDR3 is TGTGCCAGCAGTCCCGGGGGGTTTGAAAAACTGTTTTTT.

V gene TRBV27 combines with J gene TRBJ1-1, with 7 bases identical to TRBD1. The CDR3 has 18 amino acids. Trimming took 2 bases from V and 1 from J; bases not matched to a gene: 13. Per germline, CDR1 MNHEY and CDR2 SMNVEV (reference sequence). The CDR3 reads CASSLRGWDRQPNTEAFF. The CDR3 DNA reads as TGTGCCAGCAGTTTAAGAGGGTGGGACAGACAACCGAACACTGAAGCTTTCTTT.